Listed here is a single TCR beta chain. The antigen remains undetermined. These data come from a study of cytomegalovirus exposure and HLA in healthy donors. Both 60 Vbeta primers and 13 Jbeta primers went into the PCR. Using immunoSEQ multiplex PCR, the repertoire was profiled, and TCRdb retains in-frame clones only, with some absent. The data contain around 170,000 clones, 80% of them singletons. Study results and limitations: Looking again later, the authors saw that most CMV-associated TCR beta chains seemed HLA-restricted. A later analysis reported that several of the most significant clusters appeared to be linked to common viral pathogens, among them Epstein-Barr virus. The classifier reportedly diagnosed cytomegalovirus status with high sensitivity and specificity. The investigators catalogued 164 TCR beta chains as cytomegalovirus-associated.

The receptor's source is a man aged 40-49 years in good health and CMV-seronegative. The sequenced material came from PBMCs.

This chain's CDR3 is CASSADRGRGNTIYF. In DNA form, the CDR3 reads TGTGCCAGCAGCGCCGACAGGGGACGCGGAAACACCATATATTTT. The chain links TRBV6-5 to TRBJ1-3; 8 bases line up with TRBD1. CDR3 length: 15 amino acids. Germline loops: CDR1 MNHEY, CDR2 SVGAGI. V trimming: 6 bases; J trimming: 4 bases; junction bases outside the gene matches: 8.